The following is a TCR beta chain sequence with its context. No cognate antigen has been identified for it. No quality values exist for individual bases; no much larger clone is one base distant. The data were obtained in a study of cytomegalovirus exposure and HLA in healthy donors (dated by TCRdb to 2016 to 2017). General notes on the study: In an earlier analysis of about 560 of the donors, 276 Gb of sequence data and roughly 100 million unique TCR beta sequences from 180 million or so T cells were reported. To predict cytomegalovirus infection status, the study combined high-throughput TCR immunosequencing, statistical association of individual TCRs with disease status, and machine learning. Alongside the repertoire data, information on donor age, sex, ethnicity and CMV serostatus was compiled. Across around 400 genotyped donors of the cohort, an average of roughly 200,000 unique TCR beta nucleotide sequences per donor were sequenced, and around 20% of those sequences were non-productive. Of the roughly 400 genotyped donors, roughly 85% fell in the genetic ancestry cluster associated with self-reported Caucasian donors. An early release that covered roughly 600 HLA-typed donors contained approximately 290 gigabases of sequencing data and some 87 million unique TCR sequences. An earlier analysis of around 540 of the donors applied high-throughput TCR beta sequencing to assess whether each TCR beta V gene segment acted as functional or pseudogenic. Both class I and class II loci were covered by HLA typing, at four-digit resolution. In a later analysis, previously published TCR beta repertoires from 600 to 850 donors were re-analyzed and high-resolution HLA genotyping was added so that TCR occurrence patterns could be studied. A handful of DR-DQ haplotypes were treated as single units for association and clustering because of strong linkage in the cohort. The study used immunosequencing to profile the T cell repertoires of approximately 650 subjects and linked those repertoires to cytomegalovirus serostatus. The study aimed to test whether signatures of past pathogen exposure could be identified by cataloging public T cell receptors. Along with the roughly 700-subject first cohort, a separate validation cohort of roughly 110 different subjects was used. The number of donors typed differed by locus, with about 629-630 for A, B, C, DRB1 and DQB1, around 500 for DQA1, 600 to 610 for DPA1, and 450 to 480 for DPB1. In the later analysis, no new phenotypic data were used to find candidate immune exposures; instead, reliance was placed on TCR beta sequences and their occurrence across donors. All discovery cohort repertoires had been generated on a single sequencing platform. A later genetic analysis took genome-wide SNP genotypes for about 60% of the roughly 670 donors and used that subset as a discovery cohort. What the study reported, not specific to this receptor: Several of the top co-occurrence clusters appeared to be linked to parvovirus B19, influenza, CMV and Epstein-Barr virus, according to a later analysis. Because some donors lacked HLA typing at each locus, the association tests relied only on the typed subset. A later genetic analysis reported fewer N-insertions in productive TCRs among donors in an Asian-associated ancestry cluster than the approximately 700-donor mean. The classifier was reported to diagnose cytomegalovirus status with high specificity and sensitivity in both the original and validation cohorts. Roughly uniform sequencing depth across donors was assumed in presence/absence analyses, although this assumption may not hold. Strong co-occurrence of HLA alleles, especially DR and DQ, made assigning TCR associations to individual alleles difficult. Some IMGT-functional V segments, including TRBV6-2 and TRBV6-3, could not be distinguished by the 87-base-pair reads and were therefore excluded. In a later analysis, the rate of TCR association differed among HLA loci, with DRB1 alleles having the most associated TCRs and HLA-C alleles having the fewest. Because counts were too low, more than 15 rarely observed V segments, including chromosome 9 orphons, were left out of the earlier analysis of over 550 of the donors. Most TCR sequences were seen in very few donors, while some public TCRs were found in many individuals. In vitro tests confirmed that three of the cytomegalovirus-associated TCR beta chains recognize cytomegalovirus antigens. At a false discovery rate of 0.05, a later analysis linked some 18,000 TCR beta sequences to specific HLA alleles. A total of 150 or so TCR beta chains were listed by the study as associated with cytomegalovirus. V-gene and J-gene trimming of TCR beta chains was associated with a missense DCLRE1C variant in a later genetic analysis, and the association was replicated in an independent cohort. An earlier analysis of approximately 500 of the donors showed that most TCR beta V segments appeared in productive rearrangements either about 87% or about 30% of the time, which broadly matched IMGT annotations. A further reported finding was that TCR beta sequences accurately predicted the HLA-A and HLA-B alleles for most subjects in the first cohort. A group of highly shared sequence variants was considered likely to be a technical artifact of the sequencing pipeline. CMV serostatus was the only immune exposure information available for the cohort. A later analysis found that HLA-associated TCR beta chains were more clonally expanded and had lower generation probabilities than equally common non-associated chains. In a later analysis, most CMV-associated TCR beta chains were found to appear HLA-restricted, with HLA associations seemingly driven largely by CMV exposure. The cohort was sequenced for TCR beta chains only, and without alpha or paired-chain data the features that could be detected were limited. It was suggested by the authors that the approach could potentially be generalized to other disease states and immunological phenotypes. Correlated functional status among segregating V segments might be attributable to linkage disequilibrium, but an unknown experimental factor could not be ruled out.

The CDR3, from cysteine to phenylalanine, totals 13 residues. Left in the record is the CDR3 DNA by itself, 39 bases read in frame from the first base. The germline ends are 9 bases apart after V is trimmed by 1 base and J by 6 bases. CDR1 and CDR2, per the germline V gene (reference sequence), are LNHNV and YYDKDF. The cohort was made up of around 720 healthy bone marrow donors. All cohort members were sampled while nominally healthy, although unrecorded immune exposures were likely present. The donor tested CMV seronegative and was one of the 352 seronegative cohort members. Each donor provided a peripheral blood sample, and peripheral blood mononuclear cells were used for TCR beta sequencing. Genomic DNA extraction from the blood cell samples was performed with the Qiagen DNeasy Blood Extraction Kit. The library came from the immunoSEQ multiplex PCR assay. For the multiplex PCR, a mixture combining 60 forward primers for TCR Vbeta segments and 13 reverse primers for TCR Jbeta segments was used. The CDR3 region of rearranged TCR beta genes was amplified from genomic DNA with a multiplex PCR assay. The amplified TCR beta libraries were sequenced on the Illumina HiSeq System as 87-base-pair reads. As for the original processing: A later analysis counted approximately 76 million unique TCR beta chains across the 650 to 800 repertoires, and some 12 million of these chains were shared by at least two donors. A nearest-neighbor algorithm error-corrected the raw reads and collapsed the reads into unique sequences, merging closely related sequences to remove PCR and sequencing errors. CDR3 sequences were aligned to IMGT reference sequences to assign V, D and J gene segments. For a sequence to be retained, a match of at least six nucleotides was required to both a V gene segment and a J gene segment. A rearrangement counted as productive if the CDR3 had no stop codons and remained in frame with V and J, and every other rearrangement counted as non-productive. Following IMGT convention, CDR3 was defined as the stretch from the second conserved V-encoded cysteine up to the conserved J-encoded phenylalanine. In an earlier analysis of 550 to 650 of the donors, sequences lacking an unambiguous match to a single V gene segment were excluded. An earlier analysis of fewer than 650 of the donors classified V segments as functional when productive rearrangements were above 56.7% and as segregating when the standard deviation between donors was above 5%. A statistical classification framework was built for diagnosing cytomegalovirus status from the catalog of TCR beta chain sequences. In a later analysis, V and J genes were assigned by comparing TCR nucleotide sequences against IMGT/GENE-DB human TR gene sequences. A later analysis assigned CDR3 sequences and most-parsimonious VDJ recombination scenarios with the TCRdist pipeline. In a later analysis, every TCR beta chain was defined by the combination of its CDR3 amino acid sequence and its V-gene family, and reads without a unique V-gene family were dropped. A later analysis removed 592 highly shared, low-generation-probability nucleotide sequences to deal with suspected cross-contamination and a sequencing artifact. In a later analysis, a clonal expansion index was calculated for each public chain from normalized within-repertoire ranks of inferred template counts. In a later analysis, generation probabilities were computed using a VDJ recombination model fitted to out-of-frame rearrangements, and the results were checked against IGoR. A later analysis scored TCR-TCR, TCR-HLA and TCR-CMV co-occurrence with hypergeometric tests, applying a repertoire-size bias correction to TCR pairs. False discovery rates were estimated in a later analysis by permuting HLA or CMV assignments 20 times. In a later analysis, co-occurring TCRs were grouped with DBSCAN, and TCRdist sequence similarity was added when clustering was performed within HLA-allele-positive subsets. Co-occurrence clustering excluded repertoires with fewer than 30,000 or more than 120,000 public chains, plus five with anomalous nucleotide sharing. TCRdb's version of the immuneACCESS table is confined to in-frame rearrangements and falls short of the full clone set. An unresolved V gene accounts for under half of the shortfall where checked; the remainder is of unknown origin. V and J calls and clone size are those listed in that table; D and trimming were worked out from the DNA. Here the sample has tens of thousands of clones; 82% occur a single time. The ten largest account for under 2.5% of the sample.

The receptor was derived from a man in his late teens or twenties in good health and CMV-seronegative. Sequences were obtained from PBMCs. This sequence uses TRBV15 and TRBJ1-1; a weak D assignment points to TRBD1 (5 bases agree). The CDR3 in this case is CATSRAGAAEAFF. The DNA sequence is given as TGTGCCACCAGCAGAGCTGGGGCGGCTGAAGCTTTCTTT.